Presented here are 26 T cell receptor beta chains from one specimen sequenced in a study of blood T cell repertoires in COVID-19. Produced via immunoSEQ multiplex PCR; TCRdb's table is partial and in-frame only. The sample includes 70,000 to 90,000 clones, more than 75% of them seen just once. Sequencing input: peripheral blood. The receptors were sampled from a human donor in a cohort sampled during active COVID-19.

V is TRBV18 and J is TRBJ2-3; tentatively, D is TRBD1 (5 bases). This CDR3 is built from 15 residues. Germline CDR1 and CDR2: KGHSH and LQKENI. Trimming removed 0 bases at V and 3 bases at J, with 10 bases between. CDR3 amino acids: CASSPPSRVTDTQYF. The CDR3 nucleotides are TGTGCCAGCTCACCACCGAGCAGGGTAACAGATACGCAGTATTTT.

This clone was counted a single time. This chain uses TRBV14 with TRBJ1-6; D ambiguous. V lost 1 base and J 9 bases, leaving 4 bases between the germline ends. The germline CDR1 and CDR2 sequences are SGHDN and FVKESK. The CDR3 runs to 12 residues. Written as DNA, the CDR3 is TGTGCCAGCAGCCAAGCCCGTTCACCCCTCCACTTT. Its translation is CASSQARSPLHF.

The V call is TRBV18, the J call TRBJ1-1; D unresolved. This CDR3 region has 13 residues. Trimming removed 3 bases from V and 1 base from J, with 6 bases in between. Germline loops: CDR1 KGHSH, CDR2 LQKENI. CDR3 sequence: CASSPDTNTEAFF. The CDR3 DNA follows: TGTGCCAGCTCACCTGACACGAACACTGAAGCTTTCTTT.

The rearrangement uses TRBV9 and TRBJ2-7, with a tentative D call TRBD2 (5 bases). Germline V gene sequence: CDR1 SGDLS, CDR2 YYNGEE. This CDR3 contains 15 residues. Trimming pared 0 bases from V and 2 bases from J, leaving 12 bases between. In DNA, the CDR3 is TGTGCCAGCAGCGTAGAAAGCGGTACACCCTACGAGCAGTACTTC. Protein sequence: CASSVESGTPYEQYF.

The chain links TRBV5-4 to TRBJ2-3, with 11 bases identical to TRBD2. V lost 4 bases to trimming and J lost 2 bases; unmatched junction nucleotides: 12. Germline CDR1 is SGHNT and CDR2 is YYREEE (reference sequence). This CDR3 comprises 18 residues. The CDR3 DNA reads TGTGCCAGCAGCCCAGGGACTAGCGGAGCCTTAGACACAGATACGCAGTATTTT. Its translation is CASSPGTSGALDTDTQYF.

The rearrangement joins TRBV2 to TRBJ2-5, with D hard to call. This CDR3 is built from 13 residues. Trimming took off 8 bases at V and 0 bases at J, with 10 bases between the two ends. From germline, CDR1 is SNHLY and CDR2 FYNNEI. Here the CDR3 reads CASGRLHQETQYF. CDR3 coding DNA: TGTGCCAGCGGCCGACTGCACCAAGAGACCCAGTACTTC.

The chain has TRBV12-3 or TRBV12-4 and TRBJ2-2; D gene unclear. The CDR3 is 12 residues long. V was shortened by 2 bases and J by 5 bases, with 3 bases between the two germline ends. CDR3 amino acids: CASSLYTGELFF. CDR3 nucleotide sequence: TGTGCCAGCAGTTTATATACCGGGGAGCTGTTTTTT.

V and J are TRBV2 and TRBJ2-7; D is possibly TRBD1 (6 bases). The CDR3 is 13 residues long. Germline V gives CDR1 SNHLY, CDR2 FYNNEI. V gave up 6 bases and J gave up 2 bases, with 11 bases separating them. The CDR3 reads CASRRTATYEQYF. CDR3 sequence (DNA): TGTGCCAGCAGACGGACAGCCACCTACGAGCAGTACTTC.

The chain has TRBV7-8 and TRBJ1-6, with 8 bases aligning to TRBD1. CDR3 length: 17 amino acids. V lost 5 bases, J lost 0 bases, and 6 bases stayed unmatched. Germline V gene lookup returns CDR1 SGHVS and CDR2 FQNEAQ. The DNA of the CDR3 is TGTGCCAGCAGCCAACGACAGGGGAGCTCCTATAATTCACCCCTCCACTTT. Translating it yields CASSQRQGSSYNSPLHF.

The chain combines TRBV19 with TRBJ2-5; D uncertain. This CDR3 has 13 amino acids. Deletions cut 5 bases from V and 0 bases from J, with 7 bases between. Germline V gene lookup returns CDR1 LNHDA and CDR2 SQIVND (reference sequence). The CDR3 nucleotides read TGTGCCAGTAGTCCCGGGTACCAAGAGACCCAGTACTTC. Translated: CASSPGYQETQYF.

In this sample, this clone turned up once. J is TRBJ2-2 and V is TRBV7-9; D is ambiguous. V shed 1 base and J shed 0 bases, with 6 bases lying between them. This CDR3 has 15 amino acids. Per the germline V gene, CDR1 is SEHNR and CDR2 is FQNEAQ (reference sequence). DNA of the CDR3: TGTGCCAGCAGCTTAGGCTCAGCGAACACCGGGGAGCTGTTTTTT. Translation gives CASSLGSANTGELFF.

The chain couples TRBV27 to TRBJ2-1; the match to TRBD1 covers 11 bases. V was pared by 6 bases and J by 6 bases, with 7 bases of the junction left unmatched. Germline V CDR1 and CDR2: MNHEY, SMNVEV (reference sequence). The CDR3 covers 15 residues. This chain's CDR3 is CASSRGTGGINEQFF. For the CDR3, the DNA is TGTGCCAGCAGCCGTGGGACAGGGGGAATCAATGAGCAGTTCTTC.

This chain links TRBV5-1 with TRBJ2-7; 9 bases are shared with TRBD1. Trimming cost V 0 bases and J 4 bases; bases outside gene matches: 2. The CDR3 extends over 14 amino acids. From germline, CDR1 is SGHRS and CDR2 YFSETQ. The CDR3 DNA reads as TGCGCCAGCAGCTTGGAGACAGGGGGATACGAGCAGTACTTC. It codes for CASSLETGGYEQYF.

This sequence joins TRBV6-2 or TRBV6-3 and TRBJ1-6; TRBD1 matches 10 bases. V lost 2 bases to trimming and J lost 4 bases; unmatched junction nucleotides: 2. From germline, CDR1 is MNHEY and CDR2 SVGEGT. CDR3 length: 16 residues. This CDR3 reads CASSYRTGGYNSPLHF. The CDR3 nucleotides read TGTGCCAGCAGTTACAGGACAGGGGGATATAATTCACCCCTCCACTTT.

The rearrangement joins TRBV7-3 to TRBJ2-2; a weak D match, TRBD2 (5 bases). Germline CDR1 reads SGHTA; CDR2 reads FQGTGA. CDR3 size: 14 residues. Between the trimmed V and J ends, which lost 6 bases and 2 bases, there was a span of 10 bases. DNA for the CDR3: TGTGCCAGCAGGGGCGGAGGAAACACCGGGGAGCTGTTTTTT. Encoded protein: CASRGGGNTGELFF. Full variable domain (remainder filled in from reference TRBV7-3 and TRBJ2-2): GAGVSQTPSNKVTEKGKYVELRCDPISGHTALYWYRQSLGQGPEFLIYFQGTGAADDSGLPNDRFFAVRPEGSVSTLKIQRTERGDSAVYLCASRGGGNTGELFFGEGSRLTVL.

The chain is built from TRBV27 and TRBJ1-6, with D maybe TRBD1 (5 bases). The CDR3 has 18 residues. From germline, CDR1 is MNHEY and CDR2 SMNVEV (reference sequence). Trimming left V 5 bases short and J 0 bases short, with 17 bases between. The DNA for the CDR3 is TGTGCCAGCAGTCCCGAGGGAGCGGGGGTCTCCTATAATTCACCCCTCCACTTT. Encoded protein: CASSPEGAGVSYNSPLHF.

The CDR3 here is CASSGQGGGAETQYF. For the CDR3, the DNA is TGTGCCAGCAGTGGCCAGGGAGGGGGGGCAGAGACCCAGTACTTC. The chain employs TRBV2 and TRBJ2-5, with D tentatively TRBD2 (7 bases). Trimming shortened V by 4 bases and J by 4 bases, and 16 bases separated the two germline ends. The CDR3 contains 15 residues. Germline-derived CDR1 and CDR2 are SNHLY and FYNNEI.

The V gene is TRBV19, the J gene TRBJ2-1; TRBD1 agrees at 9 bases. CDR3 size: 19 residues. Germline V lookup: CDR1 LNHDA, CDR2 SQIVND (reference sequence). V was clipped by 3 bases and J by 0 bases; unmatched bases: 12. DNA of the CDR3: TGTGCCAGTAGTATCTTGGACAGGGGATTCCGAAGCTCCTACAATGAGCAGTTCTTC. Translating gives CASSILDRGFRSSYNEQFF.

The chain recombines TRBV11-2 with TRBJ2-3, with a weak D call TRBD2 (6 bases). CDR1 and CDR2 (germline): SGHAT, FQNNGV. The ends were cut back, 0 bases at V and 5 bases at J, with 18 bases in the middle. The CDR3 totals 17 residues. This CDR3 reads CASSLESRGIGLDTQYF. CDR3 in DNA: TGTGCCAGCAGCTTAGAATCCCGCGGGATCGGTTTAGATACGCAGTATTTT.

The genes are TRBV7-9 and TRBJ2-5; 10 bases align to TRBD2. Germline V gene lookup returns CDR1 SEHNR and CDR2 FQNEAQ (reference sequence). This CDR3 spans 13 amino acids. The trim removed 10 bases at V and 5 bases at J, leaving 7 bases unmatched. CDR3 DNA: TGTGCCATCCCCCTAGCGGGAGTGGAGACCCAGTACTTC. This gives the protein CAIPLAGVETQYF.

This chain connects TRBV4-3 to TRBJ1-1; D gene unclear. Deletions cut 1 base from V and 4 bases from J, with 13 bases between. This CDR3 contains 15 residues. The germline CDR1 and CDR2 sequences are LGHNA and YSLEER. The CDR3: CASSQGSTEGTEAFF. The CDR3 DNA reads as TGCGCCAGCAGCCAAGGGTCGACGGAGGGCACTGAAGCTTTCTTT.

The chain links TRBV30 to TRBJ1-1, with 8 bases identical to TRBD1. CDR3 length equals 14 residues. V shed 2 bases, J shed 3 bases, and the junction held 5 bases outside the gene matches. The germline V gene encodes CDR1 GTSNPN and CDR2 SVGIG (reference sequence). Here the CDR3 reads CAWSSTGGDTEAFF. CDR3 DNA: TGTGCCTGGAGTTCCACAGGGGGAGACACTGAAGCTTTCTTT.

This rearrangement joins TRBV6-5 to TRBJ1-4, with 10 bases aligning to TRBD1. Germline V gene lookup returns CDR1 MNHEY and CDR2 SVGAGI. The J segment lost 9 bases and the V segment lost 5 bases, leaving 9 bases of the junction unmatched. The length of the CDR3 is 15 residues. The CDR3 protein is CASSRQGAESKKLFF. CDR3 bases: TGTGCCAGCAGTCGACAGGGGGCCGAGAGTAAAAAACTGTTTTTT.

This clone was counted only a few times. The chain carries TRBV12-2 and TRBJ2-7; the D call TRBD1 from the table was never checked on the DNA. TRBV12-2 is listed as a pseudogene. The CDR3 extends over 15 amino acids. CDR3 nucleotide sequence: TGTGCAAGTCGCTTAGCCCGGGACAGCCCCTACGAGCAGTACTTC. Encoded protein: CASRLARDSPYEQYF.

V and J are TRBV19 and TRBJ1-4; 11 nucleotides match TRBD1. This CDR3 region has 15 residues. Germline trimming cut 3 bases from V and 5 bases from J; bases unmatched to any gene: 2. Germline-derived CDR1 and CDR2 are LNHDA and SQIVND (reference sequence). CDR3 DNA: TGTGCCAGTAGTATGGGGGACAGGGGGAATGAAAAACTGTTTTTT. It codes for CASSMGDRGNEKLFF. The full variable domain, in which reference TRBV19 and TRBJ1-4 provide the parts outside the CDR3, is DGGITQSPKYLFRKEGQNVTLSCEQNLNHDAMYWYRQDPGQGLRLIYYSQIVNDFQKGDIAEGYSVSREKKESFPLTVTSAQKNPTAFYLCASSMGDRGNEKLFFGSGTQLSVL.

The rearrangement joins TRBV7-3 to TRBJ2-1; possible D gene TRBD1, 5 bases. This CDR3 is 16 amino acids long. In germline, CDR1 is SGHTA, CDR2 FQGTGA. The V gene lost 5 bases and the J gene lost 4 bases, with 18 bases spanning the gap. CDR3 region: CASSPHLRTTYNEQFF. In DNA form, the CDR3 reads TGTGCCAGCAGCCCCCACCTCCGGACAACATACAATGAGCAGTTCTTC.